The present entry profiles one T cell receptor (beta chain) with its context. This clonotype turned up a few times. What this receptor recognizes is not known. No base quality values were provided; no much bigger clone lies one nucleotide off. The meaning of the sample's treatment or condition label: allogeneic hematopoietic cell transplantation with graft depleted of TCRalphabeta T cells and CD19 B cells. The children who served as transplant recipients had been given grafts of TCRalphabeta/CD19-depleted allogeneic hematopoietic cells. Libraries were prepared through PCR. The sequencer listed for this sample is Illumina HiSeq 2500. To normalize quantification of the TCRbeta repertoire, the TCR libraries were built with molecular barcoding that relied on unique molecular identifiers. TCRdb reprocessing: public reads trimmed at Q25 with fastp, clones called with MiXCR, in-frame beta chains kept. Under each unique CDR3 protein, matching rows form one entry showing the most common genes and DNA. The sample table holds about 220,000 distinct CDR3 sequences, of which approximately 19% were seen once. The ten largest account for around 45% of the sample.

For CDR1 and CDR2, the germline V gene lists SGHRS and YFSETQ. Trimming takes 1 base from V and 4 bases from J, and the germline ends sit 12 bases apart. CDR3 length: 14 amino acids, cysteine to phenylalanine. CDR3 DNA is the only sequence kept; it has 42 bases, read in frame from the first base. The data belong to a study of T-cell reconstitution after alpha-beta-depleted transplantation in children (dated by TCRdb to 2016 to 2017). About the study as a whole: Using TCR repertoire profiling, the study quantitatively followed how T-cell immune reconstitution unfolded in children after TCRalphabeta/CD19-depleted allogeneic hematopoietic cell transplantation.

Overall results and qualifications from the work: The apparently early alphabetaT-cell count recovery about two months after transplant was reportedly dependent on only several hundred rapidly expanded clones derived from non-depleted graft cells. The frequencies of hyperexpanded clones fell over the following months, and after one year, T-cell counts and TCRbeta diversity were mostly attributed to newly produced T cells. The high TCRbeta diversity at day 60 in some patients was ascribed to recipient T cells and intrathymic progenitors that had survived conditioning.

The source material was PBMCs, mostly from graft donor cells, sampled 360 days after TCRalphabeta/CD19-depleted stem cell transplant. The chain is assembled from TRBV5-1 and TRBJ2-7; D gene: possibly TRBD1, on 5 matching bases. The TCR comes from a male patient aged 2-15 years who had a stem cell transplant for acute lymphoblastic leukemia, so the T cells may come from the graft donor. The DNA reads TGCGCCAGCAGCTTGACATTGGCAGGGTACGAGCAGTACTTC. It encodes CASSLTLAGYEQYF.